A single sample is the source of the 28 T cell receptor beta chains below, sequenced in a study of shared clonotypes between healthy human individuals. Produced via immunoSEQ multiplex PCR; TCRdb's table is partial and in-frame only. Of approximately 620,000 clones in the sample, around 97% were seen once. Sample: naive CD4+ T cells sorted from blood. Subset: CD45RA+ positively selected. These receptors came from a woman in her thirties in good health.

J is TRBJ1-1 and V is TRBV4-1, with D possibly being TRBD1 (6 bases). CDR1 and CDR2 from the germline V gene are MGHRA and YSYEKL. V was pared by 5 bases and J by 5 bases, with 24 bases between. The CDR3 has 17 residues. CDR3 loop: CASSAGTGRGSRTEAFF. CDR3 sequence (DNA): TGCGCCAGCAGCGCCGGCACAGGGAGAGGGTCGAGGACTGAAGCTTTCTTT.

V and J are TRBV28 and TRBJ2-5, with a weak D call TRBD2 (6 bases). The germline V and J ends were trimmed by 0 bases and 2 bases, with 19 bases remaining between them. The CDR3 has 18 residues. CDR1 MDHEN and CDR2 SYDVKM come from the germline V gene. CDR3 loop: CASSLWVFGGGGQETQYF. CDR3 DNA sequence: TGTGCCAGCAGTTTATGGGTGTTTGGGGGAGGCGGTCAAGAGACCCAGTACTTC.

The rearrangement uses TRBV2 and TRBJ2-7; no clear D gene. The CDR3 runs to 14 residues. V was clipped by 8 bases and J by 0 bases, with 14 bases between them. The germline gives CDR1 SNHLY, CDR2 FYNNEI. CDR3 sequence reads: CASRTRESSYEQYF. CDR3 DNA sequence: TGTGCCAGCCGAACTCGCGAGAGCTCCTACGAGCAGTACTTC.

The chain has TRBV5-1 and TRBJ2-4; D not resolved. From germline, CDR1 is SGHRS and CDR2 YFSETQ. The germline V and J ends were trimmed by 1 base and 1 base, with 9 bases remaining between them. The CDR3 is 15 amino acids. CDR3 loop: CASSLFLSAKNIQYF. CDR3 nucleotide sequence: TGCGCCAGCAGCTTGTTCTTGAGCGCCAAAAACATTCAGTACTTC.

V is TRBV7-6 and J is TRBJ2-7; D ambiguous. Germline-derived CDR1 and CDR2 are SGHVS and FNYEAQ. There are 14 residues in the CDR3. The ends were cut back, 2 bases at V and 6 bases at J, with 14 bases in the middle. CDR3 protein: CASSLSADRIEQYF. The CDR3 region has the DNA TGTGCCAGCAGCTTAAGTGCCGATCGCATCGAGCAGTACTTC.

In its sample, this clone was seen once. The chain joins TRBV25-1 to TRBJ2-1, with D possibly being TRBD1 (5 bases). Germline-derived CDR1 and CDR2 are MGHDK and SYGVNS. CDR3 size: 15 residues. Trimming took 1 base from V and 8 from J, leaving 15 bases between them. The CDR3 nucleotides read TGTGCCAGCAGTGAATGGAAGGATTTAGGGGATGAGCAGTTCTTC. Its translation is CASSEWKDLGDEQFF.

J is TRBJ2-7 and V is TRBV5-1; 10 nucleotides line up with TRBD2. J gave up 3 bases and V 3 bases, and 6 bases lay outside the gene matches. The V gene's germline CDR1 is SGHRS and CDR2 YFSETQ. The CDR3 runs 15 residues. The CDR3 loop is CASSSASGGYYEQYF. In DNA, the CDR3 is TGCGCCAGCAGCTCCGCTAGCGGGGGCTACTACGAGCAGTACTTC.

The chain joins TRBV15 to TRBJ2-2; D is perhaps TRBD1 or TRBD2 (6 bases each). Germline values: CDR1 LNHNV, CDR2 YYDKDF (reference sequence). Trimming removed 5 bases at V and 5 bases at J, with 12 bases between. This CDR3 comprises 14 residues. CDR3 coding DNA: TGTGCCACCAGCGACAGGAGGGGGACCGGGGAGCTGTTTTTT. Its translation is CATSDRRGTGELFF.

V and J are TRBV11-3 and TRBJ2-3; tentatively, D is TRBD2 (11 bases). Germline V gene sequence: CDR1 SGHNT, CDR2 YENEEA. The CDR3 totals 19 residues. V was trimmed by 5 bases and J by 0 bases, leaving 24 bases between them. As DNA, the CDR3 is TGTGCCAGCAGCGCGGGGGGACAGGGGACTAGCGGAAGCACAGATACGCAGTATTTT. As protein: CASSAGGQGTSGSTDTQYF.

The chain recombines TRBV28 with TRBJ2-7; 9 positions agree with TRBD1. CDR1 and CDR2 (germline): MDHEN, SYDVKM. The CDR3 extends over 14 amino acids. Germline trimming cut 6 bases from V and 7 bases from J; bases unmatched to any gene: 10. The chain's CDR3 is CASSLGQGLGEQYF. The CDR3 nucleotides read TGTGCCAGCAGCCTGGGACAGGGTTTAGGGGAGCAGTACTTC.

The genes are TRBV5-5 and TRBJ1-3, with D hard to call. Germline V lookup: CDR1 SGHKS, CDR2 YYEKEE (reference sequence). The CDR3 spans 16 residues. Trimming left V 4 bases short and J 4 bases short, with 18 bases between. In DNA, the CDR3 is TGTGCCAGCAGCCCAAACCTCCCCCTCGCCGGAAACACCATATATTTT. It is translated as CASSPNLPLAGNTIYF.

The count of this clone is one. V usage is TRBV11-2 and J usage is TRBJ2-7, with a possible D match to TRBD2 (6 bases). In germline, CDR1 is SGHAT, CDR2 FQNNGV. There are 14 residues in the CDR3. Trimming left V 6 bases short and J 6 bases short, with 18 bases between. The CDR3 DNA reads as TGTGCCAGCAGAACCGTCCGGACGGGAGTCGAGCAGTACTTC. The encoded protein is CASRTVRTGVEQYF.

The chain links TRBV21-1 to TRBJ2-5; TRBD1 was called by the table and not checked on the DNA. TRBV21-1 is a listed pseudogene. The CDR3 has 17 residues. Here the CDR3 reads CASSKRPGTGTLETQYF. The CDR3 DNA follows: TGTGCCAGCAGCAAAAGGCCCGGGACAGGGACTTTGGAGACCCAGTACTTC.

This rearrangement joins TRBV29-1 to TRBJ1-2; no definite D call. Germline CDR1 and CDR2: SQVTM and ANQGSEA. The CDR3 extends over 15 amino acids. V was cut by 4 bases and J by 6 bases, with 21 bases left in between. The CDR3 region is CSVALRGPEIDGYTF. The CDR3 DNA reads as TGCAGCGTTGCATTACGTGGGCCAGAGATAGATGGCTACACCTTC.

The gene calls are TRBV30 and TRBJ1-3; 7 nucleotides match TRBD1. The ends lost 2 bases at V and 7 bases at J; junction bases unmatched: 5. Germline CDR1 and CDR2: GTSNPN and SVGIG (reference sequence). The CDR3 covers 13 residues. The CDR3 DNA reads as TGTGCCTGGAGTCCAGGGGGTGGTAACACCATATATTTT. Protein product: CAWSPGGGNTIYF.

The J gene is TRBJ2-2, the V gene TRBV4-1; 10 nucleotides agree with TRBD2. Per germline, CDR1 MGHRA and CDR2 YSYEKL. V lost 1 base to trimming and J lost 5 bases; unmatched junction nucleotides: 7. The length of the CDR3 is 17 residues. In nucleotides, the CDR3 is TGCGCCAGCAGCCAAGGTCTAGCGGGAGTTGGTACCGGGGAGCTGTTTTTT. Protein sequence: CASSQGLAGVGTGELFF.

The chain employs TRBV4-1 and TRBJ1-5; maybe TRBD1 (6 bases). V lost 1 base and J 0 bases, leaving 13 bases between the germline ends. Germline V gene sequence: CDR1 MGHRA, CDR2 YSYEKL. CDR3 length equals 17 residues. The CDR3, as DNA: TGCGCCAGCAGCCAAGGCCCCGGGACACATAGCAATCAGCCCCAGCATTTT. Translation: CASSQGPGTHSNQPQHF.

The chain links TRBV4-1 to TRBJ1-2, with a weak D call TRBD1 (5 bases). This CDR3 is built from 15 residues. Germline CDR1 MGHRA, CDR2 YSYEKL. V shed 4 bases and J shed 0 bases, with 12 bases lying between them. DNA for the CDR3: TGCGCCAGCAGCCCGAGCCGGGGGACTAACTATGGCTACACCTTC. Amino acids: CASSPSRGTNYGYTF.

This chain joins TRBV28 and TRBJ2-5; a possible D gene is TRBD2 (5 bases). In germline, CDR1 is MDHEN, CDR2 SYDVKM. Trimming shortened V by 7 bases and J by 0 bases, and 12 bases separated the two germline ends. The CDR3 is made up of 14 amino acids. Here the CDR3 DNA reads TGTGCCAGCATTCCCCGAGGGAACCAAGAGACCCAGTACTTC. It translates to CASIPRGNQETQYF.

CDR3 nucleotide sequence: TGTGCCTGGAGTGTACCCCGGACTAGCGGGAGGTCAGATACGCAGTATTTT. It translates to CAWSVPRTSGRSDTQYF. This sequence joins TRBV30 and TRBJ2-3, with 14 bases matching TRBD2. The CDR3 loop spans 17 amino acids. With 0 bases clipped from V and 4 bases from J, the junction kept 6 bases outside the gene matches. The germline V gene encodes CDR1 GTSNPN and CDR2 SVGIG (reference sequence).

This chain links TRBV27 with TRBJ2-3; D not certain. Germline V lookup: CDR1 MNHEY, CDR2 SMNVEV (reference sequence). The CDR3 covers 17 residues. V was cut by 6 bases and J by 0 bases, with 19 bases left in between. The CDR3: CASSPRAWGSSTDTQYF. The CDR3, as DNA: TGTGCCAGCAGCCCCCGGGCATGGGGTTCTAGCACAGATACGCAGTATTTT.

The chain couples TRBV29-1 to TRBJ1-1, with D perhaps matching TRBD1 (5 bases). The CDR3 spans 13 residues. V lost 6 bases to trimming and J lost 0 bases, with 11 bases between them. CDR1 SQVTM and CDR2 ANQGSEA come from the germline V gene. The CDR3 sequence: CSVTTALNTEAFF. For the CDR3, the DNA is TGCAGCGTAACGACAGCATTGAACACTGAAGCTTTCTTT.

The J gene is TRBJ2-7, the V gene TRBV28; 9 nucleotides agree with TRBD2. The CDR3 is 14 amino acids. The trim removed 5 bases at V and 4 bases at J, leaving 6 bases unmatched. The germline V gene has CDR1 MDHEN and CDR2 SYDVKM. CDR3 sequence reads: CASSRSGSRYEQYF. CDR3 DNA: TGTGCCAGCAGTCGTAGCGGGAGTAGGTACGAGCAGTACTTC.

The chain joins TRBV5-1 to TRBJ2-2; TRBD2 aligns across 7 bases. The CDR3 contains 16 residues. Germline V lookup: CDR1 SGHRS, CDR2 YFSETQ. V was clipped by 2 bases and J by 1 base; unmatched bases: 5. The CDR3 DNA reads as TGCGCCAGCAGCTTTAAGCGGGGTTTGAACACCGGGGAGCTGTTTTTT. This sequence encodes CASSFKRGLNTGELFF.

This chain joins TRBV5-4 and TRBJ1-3; the match to TRBD1 covers 8 bases. CDR3 length equals 15 residues. Germline assignment: CDR1 SGHNT and CDR2 YYREEE (reference sequence). After removal of 4 bases from V and 4 bases from J, the junction contained 7 bases not matched to a gene. CDR3 in DNA: TGTGCCAGCAGCAAGGGACAGGTTGACGGAAACACCATATATTTT. Translation: CASSKGQVDGNTIYF.

This chain joins TRBV27 and TRBJ2-2; 7 nucleotides match TRBD1. The ends lost 5 bases at V and 4 bases at J; junction bases unmatched: 7. Per germline, CDR1 MNHEY and CDR2 SMNVEV (reference sequence). This CDR3 has 15 amino acids. The CDR3 reads CASSHGTVGTGELFF. The CDR3 DNA reads as TGTGCCAGCAGTCATGGGACAGTCGGCACCGGGGAGCTGTTTTTT.

CDR3 sequence: CASSEGRYLGTDTQYF. In DNA, the CDR3 is TGTGCCAGCAGTGAGGGGAGATACCTGGGCACAGATACGCAGTATTTT. The chain links TRBV25-1 to TRBJ2-3; D is perhaps TRBD2 (5 bases). The CDR3 runs to 16 residues. Germline CDR1 is MGHDK and CDR2 is SYGVNS. V shed 3 bases and J shed 1 base, with 14 bases lying between them.

About this clone: In the same sample, other DNA sequences code for this CDR3. This chain uses TRBV28 with TRBJ2-7; possibly TRBD1 or TRBD2 for D (6 bases each). Germline V gene lookup returns CDR1 MDHEN and CDR2 SYDVKM. V was shortened by 8 bases and J by 3 bases, with 11 bases between the two germline ends. The CDR3 is 12 amino acids. This CDR3 is CASGGQNYEQYF. CDR3 DNA sequence: TGTGCCAGCGGGGGGCAGAACTACGAGCAGTACTTC.